The entry that follows covers one T cell receptor (beta chain) sequence. The antigen is unknown. This sample is drawn from a study of T cell repertoires in cytomegalovirus infection. At the level of the study: Indications of both CMV infection and matching HLA type were provided by public TCR beta signatures.

TCRdb used MiXCR to reprocess the reads, holding one entry per CDR3 protein. The sample includes about 130,000 distinct CDR3 sequences, roughly 25% seen only once; the top ten take roughly 35%. Trimming removed 5 bases at V and 0 bases at J, with 11 bases between. This CDR3 spans 14 amino acids. Germline V CDR1 and CDR2: MNHEY, SVGEGT. Sequenced material: PBMCs, sequenced either directly or after in vitro stimulation (not recorded which). The V call is TRBV6-2 or TRBV6-3, the J call TRBJ2-7; no reliable D call. The origin of this receptor is a human donor in good health (CMV status not recorded). Some clones in this sample may be carry-over from other donors' samples. This CDR3 reads CASSGKGSSYEQYF. The CDR3 DNA sequence: TGTGCCAGCAGTGGTAAGGGTAGCTCCTACGAGCAGTACTTC.